This T cell receptor beta chain was identified in a study of cytomegalovirus exposure and HLA in healthy donors. About the study: From donors who were HLA-typed, an early data release held around 80 million unique TCRs.

General study findings and limits: Productive rates of about 87% or about 30% were seen for most TCR beta V segments in an earlier analysis. Several V segments, TRBV6-2 and TRBV6-3 among them, could not be told apart and were dropped.

As regards this clone: Antigen: not known.

This PCR relied on a set of 60 Vbeta primers and 13 Jbeta primers. Data came from immunoSEQ multiplex PCR; TCRdb stores just in-frame clones and leaves some out. The sample consists of 70,000 to 90,000 clones, 70% to 75% of them appearing once. The germline CDR1 and CDR2 sequences are SGHNT and YYREEE (reference sequence). The V gene end was trimmed by 0 bases and the J gene end by 4 bases; junction bases not matched to a gene: 8. CDR3 length: 16 residues. The sample was PBMCs. The TCR sequence derives from a man aged 60 to 75 in good health and CMV-seronegative. The chain combines TRBV5-4 with TRBJ2-3; 7 bases fit TRBD2. The CDR3 here is CASSLEDGGIADTQYF. The CDR3 nucleotides read TGTGCCAGCAGCTTGGAGGACGGGGGGATAGCAGATACGCAGTATTTT.